The T cell receptor (beta chain) under discussion was sequenced for a study of breast tumors, draining lymph nodes, adjacent tissues. Findings and caveats of the study: That most tumor T cells come from lymph nodes remained unproven. Findings are consistent with lymph node origin and intratumoral expansion of most tumor T cells. Compared with basal-like, luminal-like tumors shared significantly more repertoire with nontumor tissue. Tumor TCR diversity was below lymph nodes but above nontumor tissue.

Samples came from axillary lymph nodes draining the breast cancer. This clonotype was counted only a few times. Its antigen is undetermined. TCRdb independently ran MiXCR on the multiplex PCR reads; one entry per CDR3 protein. The data contain 150,000 to 250,000 distinct CDR3 sequences, 25% to 40% of them seen just once; the ten biggest clones take up over 4%. V lost 7 bases to trimming and J lost 0 bases, with 15 bases between them. There are 14 residues in the CDR3. CDR1 and CDR2 from the germline V gene are SQVTM and ANQGSEA. The sequencing sample was made of axillary lymph node tissue. This TCR derives from a female donor with breast cancer. Some clones in this sample may be carry-over from other donors' samples. The V call is TRBV29-1, the J call TRBJ1-1; tentative D call: TRBD1 (6 bases). DNA of the CDR3: TGCAGCGCCCGGGACATTATCATGAACACTGAAGCTTTCTTT. Translation: CSARDIIMNTEAFF.